Below are 15 T cell receptor beta chains sequenced from a single sample in a study of blood T cell repertoires in COVID-19. Assay: immunoSEQ multiplex PCR; the TCRdb copy retains only in-frame clones and omits some. Of under 200,000 clones detected, approximately 84% appear once; the ten largest clones hold under 8.5%. The specimen was peripheral blood. All receptors derive from an older woman with COVID-19, enrolled during active disease.

This clone has at least ten counts. The rearrangement uses TRBV19 and TRBJ2-2; 9 bases map to TRBD1. The germline V gene encodes CDR1 LNHDA and CDR2 SQIVND (reference sequence). This CDR3 has 16 residues. The trim removed 3 bases at V and 6 bases at J, leaving 8 bases unmatched. CDR3 sequence: CASSIWTGASPGELFF. CDR3 nucleotide sequence: TGTGCCAGTAGTATCTGGACAGGGGCGAGTCCCGGGGAGCTGTTTTTT.

This chain uses TRBV24-1 with TRBJ1-5, with TRBD1 as a possible D gene (5 bases). Between the trimmed V and J ends, which lost 9 bases and 5 bases, there was a span of 13 bases. The CDR3 contains 13 residues. Per the germline V gene, CDR1 is KGHDR and CDR2 is SFDVKD. The CDR3 protein is CATQGGSYQPQHF. CDR3 in DNA: TGTGCCACCCAGGGAGGGTCCTATCAGCCCCAGCATTTT.

The V call is TRBV7-9, the J call TRBJ1-2; D is perhaps TRBD1 (6 bases). Trimming pared 5 bases from V and 3 bases from J, leaving 13 bases between. This CDR3 has 14 residues. Germline lookup yields CDR1 SEHNR and CDR2 FQNEAQ (reference sequence). The CDR3 loop is CASSPGDRHYGYTF. CDR3 coding DNA: TGTGCCAGCAGCCCCGGAGACAGGCACTATGGCTACACCTTC.

In its sample, this clone was seen once. The chain couples TRBV18 to TRBJ1-2; no clear D. Trimming cost V 2 bases and J 3 bases, with 10 bases left between them. CDR1 is KGHSH, CDR2 LQKENI, per germline. The CDR3 runs 14 residues. CDR3 residues: CASSPGMGDYGYTF. Written as DNA, the CDR3 is TGTGCCAGCTCACCAGGAATGGGAGACTATGGCTACACCTTC.

The V and J genes are TRBV14 and TRBJ2-1, with 11 nucleotides matching TRBD2. J lost 8 bases, V lost 4 bases, and 7 bases had no gene match. The CDR3 length is 15 residues. The germline CDR1 and CDR2 sequences are SGHDN and FVKESK. As DNA, the CDR3 is TGTGCCAGCAGCCCGGGACTAGCGGTTTTGGATGAGCAGTTCTTC. Its protein product is CASSPGLAVLDEQFF. The whole variable domain, remainder taken from reference TRBV14 and TRBJ2-1, is EAGVTQFPSHSVIEKGQTVTLRCDPISGHDNLYWYRRVMGKEIKFLLHFVKESKQDESGMPNNRFLAERTGGTYSTLKVQPAELEDSGVYFCASSPGLAVLDEQFFGPGTRLTVL.

The chain has TRBV2 and TRBJ1-1; D uncertain. Germline V gene lookup returns CDR1 SNHLY and CDR2 FYNNEI. This CDR3 comprises 13 residues. The V and J ends lost 3 bases and 1 base respectively, with 6 bases between them. In DNA form, the CDR3 reads TGTGCCAGCAGTGATTACTCGAACACTGAAGCTTTCTTT. It codes for CASSDYSNTEAFF.

The rearrangement joins TRBV5-1 to TRBJ1-4, with TRBD1 as a possible D gene (5 bases). The V gene lost 4 bases and the J gene lost 6 bases, with 13 bases spanning the gap. The CDR3 totals 14 residues. Germline-derived CDR1 and CDR2 are SGHRS and YFSETQ. The CDR3 sequence: CASSRNDRDEKLFF. As DNA, the CDR3 is TGCGCCAGCAGCCGGAACGACAGAGATGAAAAACTGTTTTTT.

CDR3 bases: TGTGCCAGCAGTTCTCTTGGGAGGTCAGCTGGAAACACCATATATTTT. This codes for CASSSLGRSAGNTIYF. The genes are TRBV27 and TRBJ1-3, with D unresolved. Per germline, CDR1 MNHEY and CDR2 SMNVEV (reference sequence). The CDR3 sequence is 16 residues long. V lost 4 bases and J 2 bases, leaving 15 bases between the germline ends.

The chain has TRBV7-2 and TRBJ1-1; 7 nucleotides align to TRBD1. V lost 5 bases to trimming and J lost 7 bases; unmatched junction nucleotides: 7. This CDR3 is 13 amino acids long. Looked up from germline, CDR1 is SGHTA and CDR2 is FQGNSA. CDR3 bases: TGTGCCAGCAGCAACAGGGACAGAGGTGAAGCTTTCTTT. Amino acid sequence: CASSNRDRGEAFF.

This chain connects TRBV5-6 to TRBJ1-4; the match to TRBD1 covers 8 bases. V dropped 2 bases and J dropped 8; count of bases not matched to a gene: 8. The CDR3 contains 15 residues. The germline V gene encodes CDR1 SGHDT and CDR2 YYEEEE. The CDR3 is CASSFLTGVDEKLFF. In nucleotides, the CDR3 is TGTGCCAGCAGCTTCCTGACAGGGGTCGACGAAAAACTGTTTTTT.

The chain recombines TRBV3-1 (or the pseudogene TRBV3-2) with TRBJ1-3, with TRBD1 as a possible D gene (6 bases). The CDR3 extends over 17 amino acids. Germline V gene sequence: CDR1 LGHDT, CDR2 YNNKEL (reference sequence). Trimming left V 2 bases short and J 0 bases short, with 14 bases between. CDR3 DNA sequence: TGTGCCAGCAGCCAACCTTGGGACACCTCCTCTGGAAACACCATATATTTT. Its protein is CASSQPWDTSSGNTIYF.

V and J are TRBV5-1 and TRBJ2-1; TRBD1 matches 11 bases. The germline V gene has CDR1 SGHRS and CDR2 YFSETQ. V lost 3 bases to trimming and J lost 7 bases; unmatched junction nucleotides: 9. There are 16 residues in the CDR3. Here the CDR3 reads CASSSFGTGGVNEQFF. CDR3 DNA: TGCGCCAGCAGCTCATTTGGGACAGGGGGTGTAAATGAGCAGTTCTTC.

This chain links TRBV5-1 with TRBJ2-7, with 11 bases lining up with TRBD1. V dropped 3 bases and J dropped 3; count of bases not matched to a gene: 17. Germline loops: CDR1 SGHRS, CDR2 YFSETQ. The CDR3 totals 19 residues. The DNA for the CDR3 is TGCGCCAGCAGCTCCGGATGGACAGGGGGCAGTGTAATTATCTACGAGCAGTACTTC. Its protein product is CASSSGWTGGSVIIYEQYF.

This rearrangement joins TRBV6-5 to TRBJ1-2, with no clear D. The CDR3 consists of 12 residues. V gave up 8 bases and J gave up 8 bases, with 15 bases separating them. Germline lookup yields CDR1 MNHEY and CDR2 SVGAGI. This CDR3 is CASFRGSGGYTF. CDR3 DNA sequence: TGTGCCAGCTTTAGAGGGTCGGGGGGCTACACCTTC.

This chain's CDR3 is CAIHEGYSNQPQHF. Here the CDR3 DNA reads TGTGCCATCCACGAGGGTTATAGCAATCAGCCCCAGCATTTT. The genes are TRBV6-5 and TRBJ1-5; D remains unclear. There are 14 residues in the CDR3. Deletions cut 10 bases from V and 0 bases from J, with 13 bases between. The germline V gene has CDR1 MNHEY and CDR2 SVGAGI.